The clone carrying this T cell receptor beta chain has only a few counts. Its antigen is as yet unknown. These data belong to a study of cytomegalovirus exposure and HLA in healthy donors. V lost 0 bases, J lost 1 base, and 7 bases stayed unmatched. Per germline, CDR1 SGHRS and CDR2 YFSETQ. This CDR3 contains 19 residues. Overall study results and limits: Later on, an analysis found that several of the most significant clusters appeared to be linked to common viral pathogens, which included parvovirus B19. The classifier reportedly diagnosed cytomegalovirus status with high specificity and sensitivity. One cluster of highly shared sequence variants probably arose as a sequencing artifact.

PCR used 60 Vbeta primers and 13 Jbeta primers. Here immunoSEQ multiplex PCR was the method, and the copy in TCRdb shows in-frame clones only, minus some. The sample lists some 160,000 clones, approximately 76% occurring once. The source is a woman aged 18-35 years in good health and CMV-seropositive. The material sequenced was PBMCs. The V and J genes are TRBV5-1 and TRBJ2-6; TRBD1 agrees at 10 bases. CDR3 sequence reads: CASSLVGQGFLSGANVLTF. The CDR3 coding sequence is TGCGCCAGCAGCTTGGTGGGACAGGGGTTTCTTTCTGGGGCCAACGTCCTGACTTTC.